Below are 18 T cell receptor beta chains sequenced from a single sample in a study of cytomegalovirus exposure and HLA in healthy donors. The PCR was carried out with 60 Vbeta primers and 13 Jbeta primers. TCRdb keeps only in-frame clones here, not all; method: immunoSEQ multiplex PCR. Of tens of thousands of clones in the sample, 75% to 80% were seen once. Sequencing was done on a sample of PBMCs. Receptors originate from a young man in good health and CMV-seropositive.

This chain connects TRBV7-6 to TRBJ2-7, with no clear D. Trimming shortened V by 1 base and J by 6 bases, and 10 bases separated the two germline ends. This CDR3 is built from 13 residues. The germline V gene encodes CDR1 SGHVS and CDR2 FNYEAQ. The CDR3 sequence: CASSLGSGFEQYF. CDR3 sequence (DNA): TGTGCCAGCAGCTTAGGCTCCGGGTTCGAGCAGTACTTC.

This chain connects TRBV6-5 to TRBJ1-3; D is undetermined. V was shortened by 5 bases and J by 7 bases, with 15 bases between the two germline ends. CDR1 and CDR2 (germline): MNHEY, SVGAGI. The CDR3 has 14 residues. The CDR3 DNA follows: TGTGCCAGCAGTCAGGCCGGCTCGGGGAACACCATATATTTT. This translates into CASSQAGSGNTIYF.

V usage is TRBV10-3 and J usage is TRBJ2-2, with unresolved D. Germline V lookup: CDR1 ENHRY, CDR2 SYGVKD. This CDR3 region has 14 residues. V was shortened by 3 bases and J by 6 bases, with 11 bases between the two germline ends. The CDR3 loop reads CAISDRDKSGELFF. As DNA, the CDR3 is TGTGCCATCAGTGATCGAGATAAATCCGGGGAGCTGTTTTTT.

The genes are TRBV14 and TRBJ2-1, with 12 bases lining up with TRBD2. In germline, CDR1 is SGHDN, CDR2 FVKESK. This CDR3 is built from 16 residues. With V trimmed by 4 bases and J by 4 bases, 5 bases remained unmatched. CDR3 nucleotide sequence: TGTGCCAGCAGCCGAACGGGGACTAGCGGGTACAATGAGCAGTTCTTC. Translated, it gives CASSRTGTSGYNEQFF.

The chain uses TRBV2 and TRBJ1-6; 7 bases map to TRBD1. Per germline, CDR1 SNHLY and CDR2 FYNNEI. V gave up 10 bases and J gave up 6 bases; unmatched junction bases: 9. CDR3 length: 14 residues. The CDR3 spells CATTLRDSNSPLHF. As DNA, the CDR3 is TGTGCCACTACCCTCCGGGACAGTAATTCACCCCTCCACTTT.

This chain connects TRBV7-2 to TRBJ1-6, with D possibly being TRBD1 (5 bases). This CDR3 is built from 14 residues. In germline, CDR1 is SGHTA, CDR2 FQGNSA. The V end lost 2 bases, the J end lost 14 bases, and 16 bases lay between the germline ends. The CDR3 sequence is CASSLWQGLDTLHF. The CDR3 DNA follows: TGTGCCAGCAGCTTATGGCAGGGCCTAGATACCCTCCACTTT.

The J gene is TRBJ1-2, the V gene TRBV11-2; the D gene is possibly TRBD1 (6 bases). The ends were cut back, 8 bases at V and 1 base at J, with 14 bases in the middle. Germline loops: CDR1 SGHAT, CDR2 FQNNGV. This CDR3 is built from 14 residues. The CDR3 bases are TGTGCCAGCCGCTCGGACAGAAGTAACTATGGCTACACCTTC. Protein: CASRSDRSNYGYTF.

The CDR3 spells CASSPGLARGNEQFF. The CDR3 DNA follows: TGTGCCAGCAGTCCGGGACTAGCTAGAGGCAATGAGCAGTTCTTC. J is TRBJ2-1 and V is TRBV2; the match to TRBD2 covers 9 bases. V gave up 5 bases and J gave up 6 bases; unmatched junction bases: 8. Germline V gives CDR1 SNHLY, CDR2 FYNNEI. The CDR3 covers 15 residues. Variable domain in full (rest from reference TRBV2 and TRBJ2-1): EPEVTQTPSHQVTQMGQEVILRCVPISNHLYFYWYRQILGQKVEFLVSFYNNEISEKSEIFDDQFSVERPDGSNFTLKIRSTKLEDSAMYFCASSPGLARGNEQFFGPGTRLTVL.

The chain is built from TRBV30 and TRBJ2-7; weak D call: TRBD2 (6 bases). The CDR3 contains 14 residues. The germline V and J ends were trimmed by 0 bases and 1 base, with 10 bases remaining between them. Looked up from germline, CDR1 is GTSNPN and CDR2 is SVGIG (reference sequence). The CDR3 reads CAWSVGGGSYEQYF. CDR3 bases: TGTGCCTGGAGTGTAGGTGGAGGGTCCTACGAGCAGTACTTC.

The genes are TRBV6-5 and TRBJ2-7, with D perhaps TRBD1 (6 bases). V was clipped by 6 bases and J by 2 bases, with 11 bases between them. The CDR3 loop spans 13 amino acids. Germline V CDR1 and CDR2: MNHEY, SVGAGI. This CDR3 reads CASSLRGTYEQYF. CDR3 nucleotide sequence: TGTGCCAGCAGCTTGAGGGGGACCTACGAGCAGTACTTC.

The genes are TRBV2 and TRBJ1-3; the D is unclear. The V and J ends lost 7 bases and 0 bases respectively, with 10 bases between them. The V gene's germline CDR1 is SNHLY and CDR2 FYNNEI. CDR3 length: 14 residues. The DNA of the CDR3 is TGTGCCAGCATGAGGTCGGACTCTGGAAACACCATATATTTT. Protein: CASMRSDSGNTIYF.

This chain connects TRBV2 to TRBJ1-5; tentatively, D is TRBD1 (5 bases). This CDR3 has 13 residues. Trimming stripped 1 base from V and 6 bases from J, with 7 bases between. CDR1 SNHLY and CDR2 FYNNEI come from the germline V gene. CDR3 sequence reads: CASSEGQGQPQHF. The CDR3, as DNA: TGTGCCAGCAGTGAAGGGCAGGGTCAGCCCCAGCATTTT.

The rearrangement links TRBV29-1 to TRBJ1-5; the match to TRBD1 covers 7 bases. Germline V gene data show CDR1 as SQVTM and CDR2 as ANQGSEA. CDR3 length: 16 amino acids. J was trimmed by 0 bases and V by 3 bases; bases with no gene match: 8. The CDR3 sequence is CSVEIPDRVSNQPQHF. In nucleotides, the CDR3 is TGCAGCGTTGAGATCCCTGACAGGGTTAGCAATCAGCCCCAGCATTTT.

The chain is built from TRBV5-1 and TRBJ2-3; 7 positions match TRBD2. V shed 6 bases, J shed 8 bases, and the junction held 12 bases outside the gene matches. Germline V gene data show CDR1 as SGHRS and CDR2 as YFSETQ. There are 14 residues in the CDR3. CDR3 nucleotide sequence: TGCGCCAGCATGGGGGGGACGGGAGAGCTTACGCAGTATTTT. Protein sequence: CASMGGTGELTQYF.

The rearrangement uses TRBV10-3 and TRBJ1-2; 8 bases are a match to TRBD1. Germline-derived CDR1 and CDR2 are ENHRY and SYGVKD. Trimming cost V 0 bases and J 0 bases; bases outside gene matches: 0. CDR3 length: 15 amino acids. The CDR3 nucleotides read TGTGCCATCAGTGAGTCGACAGGGGCTAACTATGGCTACACCTTC. Translation gives CAISESTGANYGYTF.

The chain uses TRBV28 and TRBJ2-6; tentative D call: TRBD1 (6 bases). Germline loops: CDR1 MDHEN, CDR2 SYDVKM. The CDR3 has 17 residues. V was clipped by 6 bases and J by 0 bases, with 15 bases between them. The CDR3, as DNA: TGTGCCAGCAGCCGGACAGCAGTAACCTCTGGGGCCAACGTCCTGACTTTC. Protein sequence: CASSRTAVTSGANVLTF.

This clone was seen a handful of times. The CDR3, as DNA: TGTGCCAGCAGCTTAGCCGGGGGATGGGACGAGCAGTACTTC. Protein sequence: CASSLAGGWDEQYF. J is TRBJ2-7 and V is TRBV7-9; D may be TRBD2 (6 bases). Trimming stripped 0 bases from V and 5 bases from J, with 11 bases between. This CDR3 is built from 14 residues. Germline V gives CDR1 SEHNR, CDR2 FQNEAQ (reference sequence).

The gene calls are TRBV6-5 and TRBJ1-1; 7 bases align to TRBD1. CDR3 length equals 15 residues. J was trimmed by 0 bases and V by 0 bases; bases with no gene match: 1. The germline CDR1 and CDR2 sequences are MNHEY and SVGAGI. Here the CDR3 reads CASSYSRGLNTEAFF. The CDR3 DNA follows: TGTGCCAGCAGTTACTCAAGGGGGCTGAACACTGAAGCTTTCTTT.